This T cell receptor beta chain was recorded in a study of graft-versus-host responses after intestinal transplantation. The protocol was immunoSEQ multiplex PCR, while the TCRdb copy is restricted to in-frame clones and leaves out a portion. The sample yields 14,000 to 15,000 clones, about 95% seen once. There are 11 residues in the CDR3. V lost 6 bases and J 5 bases, leaving 7 bases between the germline ends. Germline V lookup: CDR1 MNHEY, CDR2 SVGAGI. The receptor was isolated from a human patient who received an intestinal transplant, so some T cells may come from the graft donor. J is TRBJ1-1 and V is TRBV6-5; possibly TRBD1 for D (5 bases). Sequencing was performed on PBMCs, taken 9 days after transplant. The chain's CDR3 is CASRGGTEAFF. As DNA, the CDR3 is TGTGCCAGCAGGGGGGGAACTGAAGCTTTCTTT.